The source of this T cell receptor beta chain is a study of T cells after somatic rescue of genetic block. The junction had 3 bases not matched to a gene; V was cut back by 3 bases and J by 8 bases. Germline V CDR1 and CDR2: DFQATT, SNEGSKA (reference sequence). This CDR3 spans 11 amino acids. Clones were read by immunoSEQ multiplex PCR, and TCRdb kept only the in-frame ones, dropping some. The sample yields 110,000 or so clones, 85% to 95% seen once. The J gene is TRBJ1-2, the V gene TRBV20-1, with TRBD1 matching 7 bases. This TCR was recovered from a woman under 30. The specimen was peripheral blood mononuclear cells (PBMCs). This CDR3 reads CSASRGEGYTF. Written as DNA, the CDR3 is TGCAGTGCTAGCAGGGGGGAAGGCTACACCTTC.